The rows below give T cell receptor beta chains drawn from one sample of a study of blood T cell repertoires in COVID-19. This table comes from immunoSEQ multiplex PCR, and its TCRdb copy is limited to in-frame clones, with some not included. The repertoire holds some 170,000 clones, with roughly 80% as singletons. Specimen: peripheral blood. These receptors were obtained from a woman in her seventies with acute or convalescent COVID-19. CDR3s include the opening cysteine and the closing phenylalanine or tryptophan. D genes are given only for firm matches. Only some rows state a clone size, as once, few, many or a class for expanded clones.

v_gene: TRBV28; d_gene: TRBD2; abundance: NA; j_gene: TRBJ2-1; CDR3nt: TGTGCCAGCAACCGACCGGGACTAGCGGGGGTCTATGAGCAGTTCTTC; CDR3aa: CASNRPGLAGVYEQFF
v_gene: TRBV7-8; d_gene: NA; abundance: NA; j_gene: TRBJ2-3; CDR3nt: TGTGCCAGCAGCTTATTCGACAGCCCCACAGATACGCAGTATTTT; CDR3aa: CASSLFDSPTDTQYF
v_gene: TRBV19; d_gene: NA; abundance: once; j_gene: TRBJ2-7; CDR3nt: TGTGCCAGTAGCTTGGTTGGACAGTCCTACGAGCAGTACTTC; CDR3aa: CASSLVGQSYEQYF
v_gene: TRBV27; d_gene: TRBD1; abundance: NA; j_gene: TRBJ1-6; CDR3nt: TGTGCCAGCAGTTGGAGGCGGACAGGGCTAAATTCACCCCTCCACTTT; CDR3aa: CASSWRRTGLNSPLHF
v_gene: TRBV3-1/TRBV3-2; d_gene: TRBD2; abundance: NA; j_gene: TRBJ2-7; CDR3nt: TGTGCCAGCAGCCAAGGACTAGCGGGAGATCTCGAGCAGTACTTC; CDR3aa: CASSQGLAGDLEQYF
v_gene: TRBV30; d_gene: TRBD1; abundance: NA; j_gene: TRBJ1-2; CDR3nt: TGTGCCTGGAGTGTATCCGACAGGGGCCTCTATGGCTACACCTTC; CDR3aa: CAWSVSDRGLYGYTF
v_gene: TRBV5-1; d_gene: TRBD2; abundance: NA; j_gene: TRBJ2-2; CDR3nt: TGCGCCAGCAGCTTGCGAGCGGGGGCGAACACCGGGGAGCTGTTTTTT; CDR3aa: CASSLRAGANTGELFF
v_gene: TRBV6-1; d_gene: TRBD1; abundance: NA; j_gene: TRBJ2-1; CDR3nt: TGTGCCAGCAGTGAACACAGGGGATGGGACAATGAGCAGTTCTTC; CDR3aa: CASSEHRGWDNEQFF
v_gene: TRBV6-6; d_gene: NA; abundance: NA; j_gene: TRBJ2-7; CDR3nt: TGTGCCAGCAGTGCCTATCAGGGAAGGTGTGACTTC; CDR3aa: CASSAYQGRCDF
v_gene: TRBV28; d_gene: NA; abundance: NA; j_gene: TRBJ2-1; CDR3nt: TGTGCCAGCAGTCCCCGCCCAGGGGCCTACAATGAGCAGTTCTTC; CDR3aa: CASSPRPGAYNEQFF
v_gene: TRBV11-2; d_gene: TRBD1; abundance: NA; j_gene: TRBJ2-2; CDR3nt: TGTGCCAGCAGCGAAAGGACAGGGGGGAACACCGGGGAGCTGTTTTTT; CDR3aa: CASSERTGGNTGELFF
v_gene: TRBV3-1/TRBV3-2; d_gene: NA; abundance: NA; j_gene: TRBJ2-1; CDR3nt: TGTGCCAGCAGCCTCGAGGGCCGGGTGTCGGATGAGCAGTTCTTC; CDR3aa: CASSLEGRVSDEQFF
v_gene: TRBV28; d_gene: TRBD1; abundance: once; j_gene: TRBJ1-5; CDR3nt: TGTGCCAGCAGCAACCCAGGGGGCGTTCAGCCCCAGCATTTT; CDR3aa: CASSNPGGVQPQHF
v_gene: TRBV5-5; d_gene: NA; abundance: once; j_gene: TRBJ1-6; CDR3nt: TGTGCCAGCAGCTTGACTTATAATTCACCCCTCCACTTT; CDR3aa: CASSLTYNSPLHF
v_gene: TRBV5-1; d_gene: NA; abundance: many; j_gene: TRBJ1-3; CDR3nt: TGCGCCAGCAGCTTGGGAAACGCGAACTCTGGAAACACCATATATTTT; CDR3aa: CASSLGNANSGNTIYF
v_gene: TRBV30; d_gene: TRBD1; abundance: NA; j_gene: TRBJ2-2; CDR3nt: TGTGCCTGGAGTGCCCCGGACAGGGGGTTTACCGGGGAGCTGTTTTTT; CDR3aa: CAWSAPDRGFTGELFF
v_gene: TRBV20-1; d_gene: NA; abundance: NA; j_gene: TRBJ2-3; CDR3nt: TGCAGTGCTAGAGCGGGAGATACGCAGTATTTT; CDR3aa: CSARAGDTQYF
v_gene: TRBV27; d_gene: NA; abundance: NA; j_gene: TRBJ1-2; CDR3nt: TGTGCCAGCAGTTTGGGTACATCGACATCAGTCTATGGCTACACCTTC; CDR3aa: CASSLGTSTSVYGYTF
v_gene: TRBV4-1; d_gene: TRBD1; abundance: NA; j_gene: TRBJ2-5; CDR3nt: TGCGCCAGCAGCCAAGATATGACAGGGGGCCGGACCCAGTACTTC; CDR3aa: CASSQDMTGGRTQYF
v_gene: TRBV4-2; d_gene: NA; abundance: NA; j_gene: TRBJ1-1; CDR3nt: TGTGCCAGCACCCAGTTCAGGGACACTGAAGCTTTCTTT; CDR3aa: CASTQFRDTEAFF
v_gene: TRBV19; d_gene: TRBD1; abundance: NA; j_gene: TRBJ1-1; CDR3nt: TGTGCCAGTACAGGACAGGGCTTAATCACTGAAGCTTTCTTT; CDR3aa: CASTGQGLITEAFF